The source of this T cell receptor beta chain is a study of type 1 regulatory T cells. Background on the study: An in vitro protocol generated T-allo10, a Tr1-enriched, alloantigen-specific CD4 T cell product.

This clonotype was detected only a few times. Its matching antigen is unknown. One entry per CDR3 protein results from TCRdb running MiXCR on the reads. The data hold approximately 45,000 distinct CDR3 sequences, with 9% to 15% observed a single time. The CDR3 is made up of 14 amino acids. V dropped 5 bases and J dropped 4 bases, with 15 bases sitting between them. Germline V gives CDR1 SQVTM, CDR2 ANQGSEA. Sequencing used cultured non-Tr1 T cells, either the whole culture or a sorted T cell fraction (not recorded which). This chain uses TRBV29-1 with TRBJ2-1, with D uncertain. The source of this sequence is a human donor in good health. Here the CDR3 reads CSVSIRAAYNEQFF. In DNA form, the CDR3 reads TGCAGCGTTTCCATCCGGGCAGCTTACAATGAGCAGTTCTTC.